Presented here are 15 T cell receptor beta chains from one specimen sequenced in a study of T-cell reconstitution after alpha-beta-depleted transplantation in children. For TCRbeta, the library was prepared with unique molecular identifiers. TCRdb re-called the PCR reads with MiXCR, one entry per CDR3 protein. The sample yields nearly 20,000 distinct CDR3 sequences, 13% seen once. The specimen was PBMCs, mostly from graft donor cells, collected 60 days after TCRalphabeta/CD19-depleted stem cell transplant. These receptors were taken from a female patient between 2 and 15 years old who had a stem cell transplant for congenital amegakaryocytic thrombocytopenia, so the T cells may come from the graft donor.

The V and J genes are TRBV27 and TRBJ2-1, with 12 bases lining up with TRBD2. V trimming: 3 bases; J trimming: 7 bases; junction bases outside the gene matches: 4. The CDR3 length is 15 residues. Germline V gene sequence: CDR1 MNHEY, CDR2 SMNVEV (reference sequence). CDR3 protein: CASSFWTSGANEQFF. The CDR3 DNA sequence: TGTGCCAGCAGTTTTTGGACTAGCGGGGCTAATGAGCAGTTCTTC.

There are a few counts of this clonotype. The rearrangement links TRBV7-2 to TRBJ2-3; 7 bases match TRBD2. V trimming: 8 bases; J trimming: 0 bases; junction bases outside the gene matches: 2. The germline V gene has CDR1 SGHTA and CDR2 FQGNSA. The CDR3 is 13 residues long. The CDR3 nucleotides read TGTGCCAGCCAGCGGGGCAGCACAGATACGCAGTATTTT. Residues: CASQRGSTDTQYF.

The V call is TRBV10-3, the J call TRBJ2-3; perhaps TRBD2 as D (5 bases). The germline gives CDR1 ENHRY, CDR2 SYGVKD. CDR3 length: 18 residues. V was trimmed by 5 bases and J by 3 bases, leaving 24 bases between them. The chain's CDR3 is CAISFRMPSRGRTDTQYF. In nucleotides, the CDR3 is TGTGCCATCAGTTTCCGAATGCCGTCTCGGGGAAGGACAGATACGCAGTATTTT.

This clonotype is judged medium-sized. The chain has TRBV20-1 and TRBJ1-5, with D possibly matching TRBD1 (6 bases). The germline gives CDR1 DFQATT, CDR2 SNEGSKA (reference sequence). The ends were cut back, 1 base at V and 0 bases at J, with 16 bases in the middle. The CDR3 extends over 17 amino acids. In nucleotides, the CDR3 is TGCAGTGCTAGAGTCTCACAGGGAGATTATAGCAATCAGCCCCAGCATTTT. Its translation: CSARVSQGDYSNQPQHF.

Many counts were recorded for this clonotype. The J gene is TRBJ2-5, the V gene TRBV20-1, with TRBD1 matching 10 bases. CDR1 and CDR2 from the germline V gene are DFQATT and SNEGSKA (reference sequence). The trim removed 6 bases at V and 5 bases at J, leaving 9 bases unmatched. This CDR3 is built from 14 residues. The CDR3 loop is CSAPRTGGAETQYF. The CDR3 DNA reads as TGCAGTGCGCCCCGGACAGGGGGTGCGGAGACCCAGTACTTC.

There are many counts of this clonotype. The V call is TRBV7-2, the J call TRBJ2-1, with 7 bases lining up with TRBD2. After removal of 3 bases from V and 7 bases from J, the junction contained 9 bases not matched to a gene. CDR3 length equals 15 residues. Germline loops: CDR1 SGHTA, CDR2 FQGNSA. CDR3 in amino acids: CASSFEGGFNNEQFF. The CDR3 region has the DNA TGTGCCAGCAGCTTCGAGGGAGGGTTTAATAATGAGCAGTTCTTC.

This clonotype was counted at least ten times. CDR3 sequence: CASIQGIGDTQYF. In DNA form, the CDR3 reads TGTGCCAGCATCCAGGGGATTGGAGATACGCAGTATTTT. The chain couples TRBV12-3 or TRBV12-4 to TRBJ2-3; possibly TRBD1 for D (6 bases). With 7 bases removed from V and 5 bases from J, the gap between germline ends came to 13 bases. This CDR3 comprises 13 residues.

This clonotype was counted between two and nine times. The J gene is TRBJ2-3, the V gene TRBV6-2 or TRBV6-3; D is unclear. The CDR3 has 13 amino acids. Per the germline V gene, CDR1 is MNHEY and CDR2 is SVGEGT. V was cut by 6 bases and J by 8 bases, with 15 bases left in between. The CDR3 nucleotides are TGTGCCAGCAGCATGGATATCCGTGGTACGCAGTATTTT. It translates to CASSMDIRGTQYF.

Only a few counts were recorded for this clonotype. V is TRBV5-1 and J is TRBJ1-2; TRBD1 is a possible D gene (6 bases). Trimming stripped 4 bases from V and 0 bases from J, with 16 bases between. From germline, CDR1 is SGHRS and CDR2 YFSETQ. This CDR3 spans 16 amino acids. DNA for the CDR3: TGCGCCAGCAGCCCCAGATACACAGGGACTAACTATGGCTACACCTTC. Translated: CASSPRYTGTNYGYTF.

In this sample, this clonotype turned up many times. The V gene is TRBV7-8, the J gene TRBJ2-7, with 7 nucleotides matching TRBD1. Germline V gene data show CDR1 as SGHVS and CDR2 as FQNEAQ. The CDR3 has 15 amino acids. With 5 bases clipped from V and 12 bases from J, the junction kept 19 bases outside the gene matches. CDR3 in DNA: TGTGCCAGCAGCATTCAGGGGGATTCGGGCGATTCGTTGTACTTC. Protein product: CASSIQGDSGDSLYF.

The chain carries TRBV25-1 and TRBJ1-3; 8 nucleotides match TRBD1. The V gene end was trimmed by 3 bases and the J gene end by 5 bases; junction bases not matched to a gene: 6. Germline values: CDR1 MGHDK, CDR2 SYGVNS. The length of the CDR3 is 15 residues. The CDR3 DNA reads TGTGCCAGCAGTGATTTCAGGGGGCATCGAAACACCATATATTTT. This translates into CASSDFRGHRNTIYF. Full variable domain (missing parts from reference TRBV25-1 and TRBJ1-3): EADIYQTPRYLVIGTGKKITLECSQTMGHDKMYWYQQDPGMELHLIHYSYGVNSTEKGDLSSESTVSRIRTEHFPLTLESARPSHTSQYLCASSDFRGHRNTIYFGEGSWLTVV.

In its sample, this clonotype was seen many times. The genes are TRBV28 and TRBJ2-5, with TRBD1 as a possible D gene (5 bases). The germline V gene has CDR1 MDHEN and CDR2 SYDVKM. This CDR3 spans 16 amino acids. V lost 1 base and J 1 base, leaving 13 bases between the germline ends. CDR3 nucleotide sequence: TGTGCCAGCAGTTTATTCGCCGGAAGGGGCCAAGAGACCCAGTACTTC. Translation: CASSLFAGRGQETQYF.

This clonotype has ten or more counts. The gene calls are TRBV9 and TRBJ1-1, with D possibly being TRBD1 (5 bases). Germline CDR1 SGDLS, CDR2 YYNGEE. Trimming pared 2 bases from V and 7 bases from J, leaving 6 bases between. The CDR3 runs to 11 residues. The CDR3 reads CASSVTGEAFF. The CDR3 DNA reads TGTGCCAGCAGCGTTACAGGTGAAGCTTTCTTT.

This clonotype was recorded at least ten times. The gene calls are TRBV29-1 and TRBJ2-2, with unresolved D. Per germline, CDR1 SQVTM and CDR2 ANQGSEA. V was shortened by 7 bases and J by 1 base, with 13 bases between the two germline ends. CDR3 size: 14 residues. The CDR3 DNA reads as TGCAGCGGGTTGATGGGGTGGAACACCGGGGAGCTGTTTTTT. It specifies CSGLMGWNTGELFF.

This clonotype was seen at least ten times. V usage is TRBV5-1 and J usage is TRBJ2-7; D might be TRBD1 (6 bases). CDR1 is SGHRS, CDR2 YFSETQ, per germline. This CDR3 comprises 14 residues. Trimming stripped 3 bases from V and 0 bases from J, with 10 bases between. The CDR3 coding sequence is TGCGCCAGCAGCTGGGGGCCAAGCTCCTACGAGCAGTACTTC. It encodes CASSWGPSSYEQYF.